The 14 T cell receptor beta chains given below trace back to one sample, sequenced in a study of T cell responses to AZD1222 COVID-19 vaccine. The data were produced by immunoSEQ multiplex PCR, yet TCRdb's version contains in-frame clones alone and is incomplete. The sample lists 95,000 to 150,000 clones, approximately 85% occurring once. The starting material was peripheral blood, obtained on day 0 of AZD1222 vaccination. Receptors originate from an adult in good health.

The CDR3 DNA follows: TGTGCCAGAAGCCCACGGGCGGGCGCTGAAGCTTTCTTT. As protein: CARSPRAGAEAFF. V gene TRBV5-3 combines with J gene TRBJ1-1, with unresolved D. TRBV5-3 is sorted into the ORF group, with uncertain function. The CDR3 has 13 amino acids. The V and J ends lost 4 bases and 6 bases respectively, with 13 bases between them.

This chain links TRBV2 with TRBJ1-2; tentatively, D is TRBD1 (5 bases). Germline-derived CDR1 and CDR2 are SNHLY and FYNNEI. The ends were cut back, 6 bases at V and 2 bases at J, with 25 bases in the middle. The CDR3 totals 18 residues. The CDR3 nucleotides are TGTGCCAGCAGCGAGAGTATCCTAACCTGGGGGGGAAACTATGGCTACACCTTC. Its protein is CASSESILTWGGNYGYTF.

This chain joins TRBV6-5 and TRBJ1-2; perhaps TRBD1 as D (5 bases). The CDR3 loop spans 15 amino acids. V lost 6 bases and J lost 8, with 22 bases in between. Per germline, CDR1 MNHEY and CDR2 SVGAGI. CDR3 nucleotides: TGTGCCAGCAGAGTCGATGCGACAGCCCGTGGAGGCTACACCTTC. Its protein is CASRVDATARGGYTF.

V gene TRBV7-9 combines with J gene TRBJ2-3; D is perhaps TRBD2 (5 bases). Germline CDR1 and CDR2: SEHNR and FQNEAQ (reference sequence). V was shortened by 1 base and J by 0 bases, with 11 bases between the two germline ends. The CDR3 totals 16 residues. CDR3 sequence reads: CASSLVGRTSTDTQYF. CDR3 coding DNA: TGTGCCAGCAGCTTAGTAGGCCGGACTAGCACAGATACGCAGTATTTT.

This clone has just one count. The chain uses TRBV18 and TRBJ2-7; D assignment may be TRBD1 or TRBD2 (7 bases each). The V end lost 4 bases, the J end lost 3 bases, and 19 bases lay between the germline ends. The germline CDR1 and CDR2 sequences are KGHSH and LQKENI. This CDR3 spans 16 amino acids. DNA for the CDR3: TGTGCCAGCTCACTCACAGGGGCGGGGGCCCACTACGAGCAGTACTTC. This encodes CASSLTGAGAHYEQYF.

The chain uses TRBV19 and TRBJ2-2; either TRBD1 or TRBD2 may fit D (5 bases each). There are 13 residues in the CDR3. Trimming cost V 3 bases and J 5 bases, with 7 bases left between them. CDR1 and CDR2 (germline): LNHDA, SQIVND (reference sequence). CDR3 loop: CASSMGRTGELFF. DNA of the CDR3: TGTGCCAGTAGTATGGGACGGACCGGGGAGCTGTTTTTT. The variable domain in full, completed from reference TRBV19 and TRBJ2-2, reads DGGITQSPKYLFRKEGQNVTLSCEQNLNHDAMYWYRQDPGQGLRLIYYSQIVNDFQKGDIAEGYSVSREKKESFPLTVTSAQKNPTAFYLCASSMGRTGELFFGEGSRLTVL.

The CDR3 is CASSLDWGQNGYTF. The CDR3 DNA follows: TGTGCCAGCAGCTTGGATTGGGGGCAGAATGGCTACACCTTC. This sequence joins TRBV5-6 and TRBJ1-2, with D perhaps matching TRBD1 (6 bases). The V end lost 0 bases, the J end lost 6 bases, and 12 bases lay between the germline ends. CDR1 and CDR2 from the germline V gene are SGHDT and YYEEEE. There are 14 residues in the CDR3.

The genes are TRBV5-6 and TRBJ2-3; TRBD2 aligns across 10 bases. Germline V gives CDR1 SGHDT, CDR2 YYEEEE. V dropped 4 bases and J dropped 3; count of bases not matched to a gene: 2. This CDR3 region has 14 residues. The CDR3 nucleotides are TGTGCCAGCAGCGGACTAGCGGTTACAGATACGCAGTATTTT. Its translation: CASSGLAVTDTQYF.

This CDR3 reads CASSLRDYGYTF. In DNA, the CDR3 is TGTGCCAGCAGTTTAAGGGACTATGGCTACACCTTC. The gene calls are TRBV28 and TRBJ1-2, with D unresolved. The CDR3 runs to 12 residues. The V end was cut by 2 bases, the J end by 3 bases, with 4 bases between. Germline assignment: CDR1 MDHEN and CDR2 SYDVKM.

Within the sample, this clone is medium-sized. The rearrangement links TRBV18 to TRBJ1-4; perhaps TRBD1 as D (5 bases). Trimming cost V 4 bases and J 0 bases, with 15 bases left between them. CDR1 is KGHSH, CDR2 LQKENI, per germline. The CDR3 totals 17 residues. The CDR3 nucleotides are TGTGCCAGCTCACTCAGGGAAGGCGTCGCAACTAATGAAAAACTGTTTTTT. The encoded protein is CASSLREGVATNEKLFF.

The V call is TRBV2, the J call TRBJ1-4, with no clear D. Deletions cut 6 bases from V and 8 bases from J, with 19 bases between. CDR1 SNHLY and CDR2 FYNNEI come from the germline V gene. CDR3 size: 15 residues. CDR3 coding DNA: TGTGCCAGCAGCCCCGGTTCGGAGGGAGCGGAAAAACTGTTTTTT. As protein: CASSPGSEGAEKLFF.

The chain couples TRBV3-1 (or the pseudogene TRBV3-2) to TRBJ1-4; D is undetermined. The CDR3 consists of 16 residues. Germline values: CDR1 LGHDT, CDR2 YNNKEL (reference sequence). With 0 bases removed from V and 6 bases from J, the gap between germline ends came to 14 bases. CDR3 nucleotide sequence: TGTGCCAGCAGCCAAGAAGCACAGCCCGACGATGAAAAACTGTTTTTT. As protein: CASSQEAQPDDEKLFF.

The V call is TRBV4-2, the J call TRBJ1-6, with TRBD1 as a possible D gene (5 bases). This CDR3 contains 16 residues. Trimming shortened V by 4 bases and J by 5 bases, and 15 bases separated the two germline ends. Germline CDR1 is LGHNA and CDR2 is YNFKEQ. In nucleotides, the CDR3 is TGTGCCAGCAGCCCGCCCGGGACGGGAGATAATTCACCCCTCCACTTT. This encodes CASSPPGTGDNSPLHF.

This chain connects TRBV6-1 to TRBJ1-3; D perhaps matches TRBD1 (5 bases). Germline V gives CDR1 MNHNS, CDR2 SASEGT. V lost 3 bases to trimming and J lost 2 bases, with 11 bases between them. This CDR3 spans 15 amino acids. The CDR3 DNA sequence: TGTGCCAGCAGTGAGGTGGGGGGAGCTGGAAACACCATATATTTT. It specifies CASSEVGGAGNTIYF.